These T cell receptor beta chains were read from a single sample in a study of glioma-infiltrating T cells after dendritic cell vaccination. Assay used: immunoSEQ multiplex PCR; TCRdb lists only in-frame clones, some missing. This repertoire shows some 90,000 clones, approximately 78% found once; its top ten account for over 2%. The specimen was blood, collected after dendritic cell vaccination. The source is a human donor with glioblastoma. Each CDR3 is given with its conserved first and last residue. The D gene is left open where the match is weak. Size is stated for part of the rows, as once, few or many counts, or as a class when the clone is expanded.

>-|TRBV5-1|TRBD1|TRBJ1-1
CASSLTRTGGRNEAFF
TGCGCCAGCAGCTTGACACGGACAGGGGGGAGAAATGAAGCTTTCTTT
>-|TRBV18|TRBD2|TRBJ2-1
CASSPLTSPSVGEQFF
TGTGCCAGCTCACCCCTGACTAGCCCCTCTGTGGGTGAGCAGTTCTTC
>-|TRBV4-1|-|TRBJ2-6
CASSQDLGSSGANVLTF
TGCGCCAGCAGCCAAGATCTAGGGAGCTCTGGGGCCAACGTCCTGACTTTC
>-|TRBV5-1|TRBD1|TRBJ1-4
CASSVLQGQGADEKLFF
TGCGCCAGCAGCGTCTTACAGGGACAGGGGGCAGATGAAAAACTGTTTTTT
>-|TRBV27|-|TRBJ1-1
CAGQWQFEAFF
TGTGCCGGGCAGTGGCAGTTTGAAGCTTTCTTT
>-|TRBV12-2|-|TRBJ2-1
CASRLGTSSEQFF
TGTGCAAGTCGCTTAGGGACTAGTAGTGAGCAGTTCTTC
>-|TRBV11-2|-|TRBJ1-6
CASSSLRRRESPLHF
TGTGCCAGCAGCTCCCTTCGGCGTCGGGAATCACCCCTCCACTTT
>-|TRBV27|-|TRBJ1-1
CASRPQVLVNTEAFF
TGTGCCAGCAGGCCGCAGGTACTGGTGAACACTGAAGCTTTCTTT
>once|TRBV5-1|-|TRBJ2-1
CASSFSGDSYNEQFF
TGCGCCAGCAGCTTTTCAGGGGACTCCTACAATGAGCAGTTCTTC
>few|TRBV11-2|TRBD2|TRBJ2-1
CASSETSGGAYQQFF
TGTGCCAGCAGCGAAACTAGCGGGGGGGCTTATCAGCAGTTCTTC
>-|TRBV5-1|TRBD1|TRBJ1-5
CASSAGQGSNQPQHF
TGCGCCAGCAGCGCCGGACAGGGTAGCAATCAGCCCCAGCATTTT
>-|TRBV2|TRBD2|TRBJ2-3
CASSELLAGGPGTDTQYF
TGTGCCAGCAGTGAATTGCTAGCGGGGGGGCCTGGGACAGATACGCAGTATTTT
>-|TRBV11-2|TRBD1|TRBJ2-6
CASSLLTGTGGRGANVLTF
TGTGCCAGCAGCTTACTTACCGGGACAGGAGGACGAGGGGCCAACGTCCTGACTTTC
>-|TRBV19|TRBD1|TRBJ1-1
CASSDRGRRTEAFF
TGTGCCAGTTCGGACAGGGGAAGGAGGACTGAAGCTTTCTTT
>-|TRBV29-1|TRBD2|TRBJ2-3
CSVEPTWGSGGTDTQYF
TGCAGCGTTGAACCCACGTGGGGTAGCGGGGGAACAGATACGCAGTATTTT